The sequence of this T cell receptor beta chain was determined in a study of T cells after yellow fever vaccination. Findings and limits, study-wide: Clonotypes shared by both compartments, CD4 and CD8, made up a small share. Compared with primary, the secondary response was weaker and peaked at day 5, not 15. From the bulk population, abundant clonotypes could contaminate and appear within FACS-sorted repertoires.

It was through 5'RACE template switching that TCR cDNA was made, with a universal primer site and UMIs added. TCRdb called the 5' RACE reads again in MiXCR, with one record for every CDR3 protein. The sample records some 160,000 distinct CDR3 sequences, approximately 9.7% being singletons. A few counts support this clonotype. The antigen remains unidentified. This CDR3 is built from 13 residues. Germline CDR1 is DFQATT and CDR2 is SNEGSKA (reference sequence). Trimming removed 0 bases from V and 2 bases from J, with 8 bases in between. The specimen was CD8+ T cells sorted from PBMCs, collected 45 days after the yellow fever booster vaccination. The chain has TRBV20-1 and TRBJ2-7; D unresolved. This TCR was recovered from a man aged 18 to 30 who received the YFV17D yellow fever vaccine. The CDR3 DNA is TGCAGTGCTAGAGAAGTGACACCCTACGAGCAGTACTTC. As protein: CSAREVTPYEQYF.